The 29 T cell receptor beta chains listed next were all sequenced from one sample in a study of T cells in Graves' hyperthyroidism and ophthalmopathy (dated by TCRdb to the late 2010s). Library creation used multiplex PCR. The data were produced on an Illumina HiSeq 2000. The TCR beta CDR3 regions were amplified from the RNA transcripts. The TCR CDR3 was subjected to a first round of RT-PCR using the HTBI primer set and the Qiagen OneStep RT-PCR kit. TCRdb reworked the public reads: Q25 trimming with fastp, MiXCR clone assembly, productive beta chains retained. All rows with the same CDR3 protein become a single entry with the most common DNA and genes. This sample lists about 380,000 distinct CDR3 sequences; around 13% were detected once. Of the sample, about 20% falls within the top ten clones. Sample: blood. The receptors here all came from a woman between 25 and 40 years old with Graves' ophthalmopathy.

V usage is TRBV2 and J usage is TRBJ1-4; D might be TRBD1 (5 bases). The CDR3 has 15 residues. Germline assignment: CDR1 SNHLY and CDR2 FYNNEI. Trimming pared 2 bases from V and 12 bases from J, leaving 19 bases between. The CDR3 sequence: CASSESDGRVMQLFF. CDR3 coding DNA: TGTGCCAGCAGTGAATCCGACGGCAGGGTTATGCAACTGTTTTTT.

This clonotype was found a few times. The J gene is TRBJ2-1, the V gene TRBV14; maybe TRBD2 (7 bases). V was shortened by 1 base and J by 9 bases, with 19 bases between the two germline ends. The V gene's germline CDR1 is SGHDN and CDR2 FVKESK. The CDR3 covers 16 residues. The CDR3 DNA reads TGTGCCAGCAGCCAAGCCCAGGGGTCGGGGGAGGGTGAGCAGTTCTTC. Its protein product is CASSQAQGSGEGEQFF.

This clonotype was counted at least ten times. This chain joins TRBV27 and TRBJ2-7; 12 bases agree with TRBD2. CDR3 length: 15 residues. Germline-derived CDR1 and CDR2 are MNHEY and SMNVEV (reference sequence). Trimming cost V 4 bases and J 4 bases; bases outside gene matches: 5. CDR3 nucleotides: TGTGCCAGCAGTTCAACTAGCGGGGGGTTGTACGAGCAGTACTTC. This gives the protein CASSSTSGGLYEQYF.

This clonotype was counted ten times or more. The chain uses TRBV28 and TRBJ1-6; unclear D gene. V lost 6 bases to trimming and J lost 6 bases, with 6 bases between them. CDR1 is MDHEN and CDR2 is SYDVKM in the germline V gene. This CDR3 comprises 12 residues. The CDR3 sequence: CASRKGNSPLHF. CDR3 bases: TGTGCCAGCAGGAAGGGTAATTCACCCCTCCACTTT.

Many counts were recorded for this clonotype. The genes are TRBV7-9 and TRBJ1-6; D unclear. V lost 0 bases to trimming and J lost 8 bases, with 8 bases between them. Germline V gene lookup returns CDR1 SEHNR and CDR2 FQNEAQ (reference sequence). CDR3 size: 14 residues. The CDR3 coding sequence is TGTGCCAGCAGCTTAGCGATCGGTGATTCACCCCTCCACTTT. Amino acid sequence: CASSLAIGDSPLHF. Complete variable domain (other parts from reference TRBV7-9 and TRBJ1-6): DTGVSQNPRHKITKRGQNVTFRCDPISEHNRLYWYRQTLGQGPEFLTYFQNEAQLEKSRLLSDRFSAERPKGSFSTLEIQRTEQGDSAMYLCASSLAIGDSPLHFGNGTRLTVT.

The chain is built from TRBV7-2 and TRBJ2-2, with 8 positions matching TRBD2. Germline V gene lookup returns CDR1 SGHTA and CDR2 FQGNSA. The CDR3 spans 18 residues. The junction had 9 bases not matched to a gene; V was cut back by 2 bases and J by 1 base. CDR3 sequence: CASSLRSVSGENTGELFF. The CDR3 region has the DNA TGTGCCAGCAGCTTAAGGTCTGTTAGCGGGGAGAACACCGGGGAGCTGTTTTTT.

Many counts were recorded for this clonotype. This chain joins TRBV20-1 and TRBJ2-7; no clear D. Trimming took 7 bases from V and 1 from J, leaving 5 bases between them. The germline V gene has CDR1 DFQATT and CDR2 SNEGSKA (reference sequence). This CDR3 has 10 amino acids. The CDR3 sequence is CSVDSYEQYF. CDR3 in DNA: TGCAGTGTGGATTCCTACGAGCAGTACTTC.

This clonotype was detected ten times or more. V usage is TRBV3-1 and J usage is TRBJ2-5; TRBD2 might be the D (5 bases). Trimming shortened V by 0 bases and J by 5 bases, and 13 bases separated the two germline ends. Germline CDR1 reads LGHDT; CDR2 reads YNNKEL (reference sequence). The CDR3 is made up of 15 amino acids. The CDR3 sequence is CASSQDRLRVETQYF. Written as DNA, the CDR3 is TGTGCCAGCAGCCAAGATCGCTTGAGGGTCGAGACCCAGTACTTC.

There are many counts of this clonotype. A read error may account for a junction end that differs from germline. This chain uses TRBV30 with TRBJ1-1, with 7 nucleotides matching TRBD1. This CDR3 has 12 amino acids. Germline CDR1 reads GTSNPN; CDR2 reads SVGIG (reference sequence). The CDR3, as DNA: TGTGCCCGGAGGGGGCTGGGGACTGAAGCTTTCTTT. The encoded protein is CARRGLGTEAFF. Drawing the rest from reference TRBV30 and TRBJ1-1, the complete variable domain is SQTIHQWPATLVQPVGSPLSLECTVEGTSNPNLYWYRQAAGRGLQLLFYSVGIGQISSEVPQNLSASRPQDRQFILSSKKLLLSDSGFYLCARRGLGTEAFFGQGTRLTVV.

This chain links TRBV12-3 or TRBV12-4 with TRBJ2-3; 9 bases align to TRBD2. The length of the CDR3 is 17 residues. V lost 3 bases to trimming and J lost 6 bases; unmatched junction nucleotides: 13. The CDR3 bases are TGTGCCAGCAGTTTCCCGACTAGCGGCCCTATACGGGATACGCAGTATTTT. Its protein is CASSFPTSGPIRDTQYF.

This clonotype was observed at least ten times. The genes are TRBV12-3 or TRBV12-4 and TRBJ1-6, with TRBD1 identical over 8 bases. The CDR3 sequence is 17 residues long. Trimming removed 6 bases from V and 9 bases from J; junction bases left unmatched: 16. The CDR3 loop is CASRGTGVGSLSSPLHF. The CDR3 DNA reads TGTGCCAGCAGGGGGACAGGCGTTGGATCCCTAAGTTCACCCCTCCACTTT.

As DNA, the CDR3 is TGTGCCAGCAGTCGCTCGGGCCTCCCCGGGGATGGCTACACCTTC. It encodes CASSRSGLPGDGYTF. The chain is built from TRBV27 and TRBJ1-2; no firm D call. Germline V lookup: CDR1 MNHEY, CDR2 SMNVEV (reference sequence). The CDR3 is made up of 15 amino acids. The germline V and J ends were trimmed by 5 bases and 6 bases, with 19 bases remaining between them.

This clonotype has ten or more counts. The V and J genes are TRBV3-1 and TRBJ2-2; TRBD2 agrees at 10 bases. The V and J ends lost 4 bases and 3 bases, in that order; junction bases with no gene match: 8. There are 17 residues in the CDR3. CDR1 and CDR2 (germline): LGHDT, YNNKEL (reference sequence). The CDR3 reads CASSPKRGGVDTGELFF. The CDR3 DNA reads TGTGCCAGCAGCCCGAAGCGGGGGGGCGTGGACACCGGGGAGCTGTTTTTT.

There are many counts of this clonotype. V is TRBV15 and J is TRBJ2-7; 9 nucleotides match TRBD1. Trimming at V came to 5 bases and at J to 3 bases, leaving 11 bases not matched to a gene. Germline CDR1 and CDR2: LNHNV and YYDKDF (reference sequence). The CDR3 is 16 residues long. DNA of the CDR3: TGTGCCACCAGCGGCCAATTTCAGACAGGGGGCTACGAGCAGTACTTC. It codes for CATSGQFQTGGYEQYF.

This clonotype was observed a handful of times. V gene TRBV10-3 combines with J gene TRBJ2-7, with D possibly matching TRBD2 (6 bases). V lost 8 bases and J lost 0, with 14 bases in between. CDR3 size: 14 residues. Germline V lookup: CDR1 ENHRY, CDR2 SYGVKD. CDR3 amino acids: CAIVGDSSSYEQYF. Written as DNA, the CDR3 is TGTGCCATCGTGGGGGACTCGAGCTCCTACGAGCAGTACTTC.

This clonotype appeared many times. This chain connects TRBV19 to TRBJ2-2, with D perhaps matching TRBD1 (6 bases). The CDR3 is 16 residues long. V gave up 7 bases and J gave up 1 base, with 16 bases separating them. Germline V lookup: CDR1 LNHDA, CDR2 SQIVND (reference sequence). CDR3: CASTAVGQRNTGELFF. CDR3 coding DNA: TGTGCCAGTACCGCCGTCGGACAGAGGAACACCGGGGAGCTGTTTTTT.

This clonotype was counted at least ten times. The J gene is TRBJ2-5, the V gene TRBV7-8, with 7 nucleotides matching TRBD2. J was trimmed by 2 bases and V by 5 bases; bases with no gene match: 17. The CDR3 consists of 18 residues. The germline V gene encodes CDR1 SGHVS and CDR2 FQNEAQ. The CDR3 here is CASSPIAVGLGGQETQYF. In nucleotides, the CDR3 is TGTGCCAGCAGCCCGATCGCGGTGGGTCTGGGAGGGCAAGAGACCCAGTACTTC.

This clonotype has a count of ten or more. This chain connects TRBV27 to TRBJ2-1, with D possibly matching TRBD1 (6 bases). V lost 3 bases and J 6 bases, leaving 12 bases between the germline ends. The germline V gene encodes CDR1 MNHEY and CDR2 SMNVEV (reference sequence). This CDR3 is 14 amino acids long. The CDR3: CASSFGGASNEQFF. For the CDR3, the DNA is TGTGCCAGCAGTTTTGGGGGCGCGTCCAATGAGCAGTTCTTC.

Notes on this clonotype: This clone may be a read error of a much larger clone one base away. The chain is built from TRBV27 and TRBJ1-1; no definite D call. Germline CDR1 is MNHEY and CDR2 is SMNVEV (reference sequence). Trimming pared 0 bases from V and 5 bases from J, leaving 7 bases between. This CDR3 region has 13 residues. Here the CDR3 DNA reads TGTGCCAGCAGTTTATCGAGAAGGACTGAAGCTTTCTTT. Encoded protein: CASSLSRRTEAFF.

This clonotype was counted once. The rearrangement joins TRBV19 to TRBJ2-1, with TRBD1 matching 10 bases. The CDR3 runs to 16 residues. Germline trimming cut 5 bases from V and 8 bases from J; bases unmatched to any gene: 12. Germline assignment: CDR1 LNHDA and CDR2 SQIVND (reference sequence). The CDR3 bases are TGTGCCAGTAGTCCGGGGACAGGGGATAATTTGGATGAGCAGTTCTTC. This sequence encodes CASSPGTGDNLDEQFF.

This clonotype was counted only a few times. The V and J genes are TRBV25-1 and TRBJ2-3; TRBD2 matches 12 bases. The germline V gene has CDR1 MGHDK and CDR2 SYGVNS. V lost 5 bases to trimming and J lost 6 bases; unmatched junction nucleotides: 6. The CDR3 has 15 residues. The CDR3 DNA follows: TGTGCCAGCAGTAAACTAGCGGGGGGATTGGATACGCAGTATTTT. Residues: CASSKLAGGLDTQYF.

The chain joins TRBV5-1 to TRBJ2-7, with D uncertain. This CDR3 is 13 amino acids long. Trimming stripped 4 bases from V and 0 bases from J, with 8 bases between. Germline V gene data show CDR1 as SGHRS and CDR2 as YFSETQ. This CDR3 is CASSPTLSYEQYF. The CDR3 DNA follows: TGCGCCAGCAGCCCGACCCTCTCCTACGAGCAGTACTTC.

This clonotype was seen at least ten times. This chain uses TRBV28 with TRBJ1-6, with a weak D call TRBD1 (5 bases). Between the trimmed V and J ends, which lost 8 bases and 7 bases, there was a span of 12 bases. Germline CDR1 MDHEN, CDR2 SYDVKM. CDR3 length equals 13 residues. This CDR3 reads CASDRYENSPLHF. The CDR3 nucleotides are TGTGCCAGCGACAGATACGAAAATTCACCCCTCCACTTT.

This clonotype was observed at least ten times. V is TRBV28 and J is TRBJ1-2; D may be TRBD1 (6 bases). Germline V gene lookup returns CDR1 MDHEN and CDR2 SYDVKM. With 6 bases removed from V and 2 bases from J, the gap between germline ends came to 16 bases. This CDR3 spans 15 amino acids. As DNA, the CDR3 is TGTGCCAGCAGCCGCGGGGGGCAGCAGAACTATGGCTACACCTTC. Encoded protein: CASSRGGQQNYGYTF.

Worth noting for this clonotype: A much larger clone differs from this one at a single base, so this may be a read error. J is TRBJ2-7 and V is TRBV11-2; 7 bases line up with TRBD1. The length of the CDR3 is 14 residues. With 4 bases clipped from V and 5 bases from J, the junction kept 8 bases outside the gene matches. Germline CDR1 SGHAT, CDR2 FQNNGV. CDR3 residues: CASSSGGGGDEQYF. CDR3 nucleotides: TGTGCCAGCAGCTCAGGGGGTGGGGGAGACGAGCAGTACTTC.

This clonotype was seen ten or more times. V gene TRBV2 combines with J gene TRBJ1-6; possible D gene TRBD1, 5 bases. CDR3 size: 13 residues. The V and J ends lost 4 bases and 14 bases respectively, with 15 bases between them. The germline V gene encodes CDR1 SNHLY and CDR2 FYNNEI. Here the CDR3 DNA reads TGTGCCAGCAGTGTGGCGGCAGGGAAGTCCCTCCACTTT. As protein: CASSVAAGKSLHF.

This clonotype was observed many times. This chain links TRBV10-3 with TRBJ2-7; TRBD1 matches at 11 bases. Trimming cost V 6 bases and J 0 bases; bases outside gene matches: 1. This CDR3 spans 14 amino acids. CDR1 is ENHRY, CDR2 SYGVKD, per germline. DNA for the CDR3: TGTGCCATCAGCGGGACAGGGGGCTCCTACGAGCAGTACTTC. Residues: CAISGTGGSYEQYF.

This clonotype has a count of ten or more. The chain uses TRBV3-1 and TRBJ2-3; D possibly uses TRBD1 or TRBD2 (6 bases each). From germline, CDR1 is LGHDT and CDR2 YNNKEL (reference sequence). The CDR3 contains 16 residues. V shed 2 bases and J shed 0 bases, with 12 bases lying between them. The CDR3 reads CASSQRRGRSTDTQYF. In nucleotides, the CDR3 is TGTGCCAGCAGCCAACGCCGGGGGCGCAGCACAGATACGCAGTATTTT.

This clonotype was recorded at least ten times. V usage is TRBV5-1 and J usage is TRBJ2-2; 8 bases agree with TRBD2. After removal of 1 base from V and 3 bases from J, the junction contained 2 bases not matched to a gene. Germline V gene sequence: CDR1 SGHRS, CDR2 YFSETQ. This CDR3 has 15 residues. The CDR3 coding sequence is TGCGCCAGCAGCTTGCTAGCGGGTGACACCGGGGAGCTGTTTTTT. Translating gives CASSLLAGDTGELFF.